This T cell receptor (beta chain) was recorded in a study of shared clonotypes between healthy human individuals (dated by TCRdb to the early 2020s). Regarding the complete study: Two women and three men aged 18 to 49 years were included in the cohort. Between about 0.9 and 10 billion PBMCs per donor were obtained by leukapheresis. To estimate repertoire size and how much clonotypes are shared between individuals, the study performed deep sequencing of blood TCR repertoires from a handful of healthy adults. To increase sequencing depth and limit assay-specific biases, different laboratories used diverse techniques to prepare libraries and sequence TCR repertoires. For each donor, CD4 naive and CD4 memory were each run on three plates, CD8 naive on two plates, and CD8 memory on one plate. Points the paper makes about the study in general: Pairwise subsampling led to the expectation that sequencing depth would affect the degree of clonotype sharing among donors. Larger estimated clonotype richness was generally found for naive subsets than for memory subsets. Incomplete sequencing was indicated by rarefaction of sorted-subset datasets, despite the large sequencing depth. Because the study included only a small number of donors, the genetic and exposure-history diversity represented was limited. Compared with non-shared clonotypes, clonotypes shared by all four sorted-subset donors had higher generation probabilities. Sampling was limited to blood, and TCR repertoires in tissue likely differ from TCR repertoires in blood. Sharing across a few donors was observed for approximately 4.6% of naive CD4, 3% to 3.5% of naive CD8, over 2% of memory CD4, and around 0.44% of memory CD8 clonotypes.

Using the deep immunoSEQ assay, multiplex PCR amplified TCR CDR3 regions from genomic DNA. Extracted genomic DNA from each cell subset was spread evenly across all wells of several immunoSEQ 96-well plates, with each plate serving as a replicate. For sorted subsets, each replicate PCR was loaded with roughly 190 ng genomic DNA, equivalent to some 31,000 T cell genomes. Purified libraries were measured with a Qubit 3.0 fluorometer, size-checked on a Bioanalyzer 2100, and measured again with the KAPA Library Quantification kit. Every immunoSEQ 96-well plate was sequenced on a dedicated single-read 150-cycle Illumina NextSeq 550 flow cell. Concerning the study's data processing: Because only junctional sequences without quality scores were contained in the immunoSEQ output, filtering matching that applied to full-length reads could not be performed. To assign V/J genes and CDR3, sequences were annotated using PyIR, a Python wrapper for IgBLAST v1.9, with IMGT germline references. Reads with weak V/J assignments (E-value above 1e-6), missing CDR3, stop codons, out-of-frame junctions, or ambiguous translated residues were removed. V3J clonotypes were defined as sequences sharing the same inferred V gene, J gene, and CDR3 amino acid sequence. Percentage overlap between repertoires was computed as shared unique clonotypes divided by the size of the smaller repertoire. RTK rarefaction, the Chao1 estimator, and Recon v2.1 estimates of unobserved clonotypes were used to assess repertoire richness. Generation probabilities for all TCRbeta clonotypes obtained by the gDNA method from a handful of donors were computed using OLGA. The clones in this table, taken by TCRdb from immuneACCESS, are in-frame only. Not every clone is retained; where verified, under half of the shortfall comes from an unresolved V gene, and the cause of the rest is unknown. That table gives V, J and clone size, and the DNA gave D and trimming. The table for this sample lists a few million clones; approximately 90% of them were counted only once. 0.3% to 0.4% of the sample rests with the top ten.

The donors were healthy, HIV-negative adults who had no recently reported acute infections or vaccinations. All donors were Caucasian adults living in Nashville, Tennessee, USA. CD4+ T cells were enriched through magnetic negative selection, after which naive cells were positively selected on CD45RA and the remaining negative fraction served as the memory subset. Blood was obtained by leukapheresis, after which PBMCs were separated by Ficoll-Histopaque density gradient centrifugation and cryopreserved in liquid nitrogen vapor phase. Analytical flow cytometry was used to check the purity and quantity of each magnetically sorted T cell population. From each sorted fraction, genomic DNA was isolated and quantified by UV absorbance on a Nanodrop 2000c. Taken from the germline V gene, the CDR1 and CDR2 loops are SGHDT and YYEEEE. Trimming removed 4 bases from V and 2 bases from J, leaving 8 bases between the germline ends. Spanning cysteine to phenylalanine, the CDR3 consists of 13 amino acids. The entry retains the CDR3 DNA only, 39 bases that are in frame from base 1.

About this clone itself: It lacks a known antigen. Base qualities are missing; no much larger clone stands one base away. Other DNA sequences in this specimen translate into the identical CDR3.

The receptor's source is a man in his late teens or twenties in good health. Some clones in this sample may be carry-over from other donors' samples. The rearrangement combines TRBV5-6 with TRBJ2-3; there is no confident call for the D gene. Sequencing was done on a sample of naive CD4+ T cells from PBMCs. The cell subset or site label for this specimen denotes: CD45RA+ positively selected. The CDR3 loop reads CASSPRNTDTQYF. The DNA reads TGTGCCAGCAGCCCTAGGAACACAGATACGCAGTATTTT.